This T cell receptor (beta chain) was captured by sequencing in a study of shared clonotypes between healthy human individuals. Germline lookup yields CDR1 LNHDA and CDR2 SQIVND (reference sequence). CDR3 size: 16 residues. V lost 3 bases to trimming and J lost 1 base; unmatched junction nucleotides: 6. This clone was seen only once. Sequenced by immunoSEQ multiplex PCR; TCRdb stores in-frame clones only, minus some. The data show roughly 2.4 million clones, approximately 95% seen once. The donor cohort consisted entirely of Caucasian adults residing in Nashville, Tennessee. V and J are TRBV19 and TRBJ1-5, with TRBD1 matching over 7 bases. Sequenced material: naive CD4+ T cells sorted from blood. Documented subset: CD45RA+ positively selected. This receptor was taken from a man aged 18 to 30 in good health. The CDR3 DNA is TGTGCCAGTAGTATTGGACAGGTAAAAAGCAATCAGCCCCAGCATTTT. Protein: CASSIGQVKSNQPQHF.